These 6 T cell receptor beta chains were sequenced from one sample in a study of vaccination and CD4 T cells after COVID-19. Treatment defined: roughly 11-day PBMC culture with coronavirus spike peptide pools or control peptides (ViraFEST assay). The unexposed donor gave CD4+ T cells before the COVID-19 pandemic (2011-2018). Their antigens are not known. Researchers used the Oncomine TCR Beta short-read assay to sequence DNA from cultured CD4+ T cells. MiXCR was run by TCRdb on the PCR reads, yielding one entry per CDR3 protein. Of around 6,100 distinct CDR3 sequences in the sample, over 40% are singletons; the top ten hold approximately 38%. The sample taken for sequencing was CD4+ T cells from blood, cultured in vitro. The receptors come from a human donor in good health.

This clonotype was seen a few times. At one of its ends the junction is not consistent with the germline gene, which may arise from a read error. The chain joins TRBV7-7 to TRBJ2-3; D is undetermined. This CDR3 region has 16 residues. Germline CDR1 is SSHAT and CDR2 is FNYEAQ (reference sequence). Here the CDR3 reads CASSLGNYPSTDTQYF. Written as DNA, the CDR3 is TGTGCTAGCAGCTTAGGAAACTACCCTAGCACAGATACGCAGTATTTT.

V is TRBV5-1 and J is TRBJ1-6; D remains unclear. Per the germline V gene, CDR1 is SGHRS and CDR2 is YFSETQ. The V end lost 4 bases, the J end lost 9 bases, and 17 bases lay between the germline ends. CDR3 length: 15 amino acids. CDR3 nucleotide sequence: TGCGCCAGCAGCGACGACTTTGACGGGCGTTCACCCCTCCACTTT. Translated: CASSDDFDGRSPLHF.

The chain is built from TRBV6-1 and TRBJ1-5; 9 positions agree with TRBD1. The CDR3 sequence is 14 residues long. The V gene's germline CDR1 is MNHNS and CDR2 SASEGT. V trimming: 6 bases; J trimming: 3 bases; junction bases outside the gene matches: 3. The CDR3 DNA follows: TGTGCCAGCAGCGGGACAGGGTACAATCAGCCCCAGCATTTT. Residues: CASSGTGYNQPQHF.

This rearrangement joins TRBV15 to TRBJ2-7; the match to TRBD1 covers 7 bases. CDR3 length: 13 amino acids. CDR1 LNHNV and CDR2 YYDKDF come from the germline V gene (reference sequence). The V segment lost 6 bases and the J segment 0 bases; nucleotides outside the gene matches: 2. CDR3 amino acids: CATSWDSSYEQYF. DNA of the CDR3: TGTGCCACCAGTTGGGACAGCTCCTACGAGCAGTACTTC.

This clonotype was seen a few times. The chain links TRBV6-1 to TRBJ1-1, with 8 nucleotides matching TRBD1. The CDR3 contains 13 residues. V lost 6 bases and J lost 5; bases outside the gene matches: 5. Germline CDR1 MNHNS, CDR2 SASEGT. CDR3 protein: CASRGQAGTEAFF. The CDR3 DNA follows: TGTGCCAGCAGGGGACAGGCCGGGACTGAAGCTTTCTTT.

This chain's CDR3 is CSVVATEAFF. CDR3 bases: TGCAGCGTTGTTGCTACTGAAGCTTTCTTT. This chain joins TRBV29-1 and TRBJ1-1; D uncertain. Germline V gene data show CDR1 as SQVTM and CDR2 as ANQGSEA. The CDR3 extends over 10 amino acids. V dropped 4 bases and J dropped 5 bases, with 5 bases sitting between them.